This T cell receptor beta chain was found in a study of blood T cell repertoires in COVID-19. Whole-study context: The origin of the acute and convalescent COVID-19 samples was the United States, Italy and Spain. T cells, B-cell-depleted T cells, or PBMCs provided the cDNA or gDNA that served as material.

How the authors handled the data: Amplification with reference gene primers provided the estimates of nucleated cell counts. Assay used: immunoSEQ multiplex PCR; TCRdb lists only in-frame clones, some missing. From that table come the V and J calls and clone size; the DNA was used to work out D and trimming. The table includes around 200,000 clones, 80% to 85% detected once. V lost 1 base to trimming and J lost 6 bases, with 11 bases between them. The germline V gene has CDR1 GTSNPN and CDR2 SVGIG (reference sequence). This CDR3 is 13 amino acids long. Enrolled during active infection, Seattle patients were then followed longitudinally.

This receptor was obtained from a woman aged 70-85 years with COVID-19, enrolled during active disease. The sequenced sample was peripheral blood. This chain uses TRBV30 with TRBJ2-3, with D possibly TRBD1 on 6 matching bases. DNA of the CDR3: TGTGCCTGGAGTGCAGGGACACTGGATACGCAGTATTTT. Translated, it gives CAWSAGTLDTQYF. Filled out from reference TRBV30 and TRBJ2-3, the complete variable domain reads SQTIHQWPATLVQPVGSPLSLECTVEGTSNPNLYWYRQAAGRGLQLLFYSVGIGQISSEVPQNLSASRPQDRQFILSSKKLLLSDSGFYLCAWSAGTLDTQYFGPGTRLTVL.